This TCR beta chain was found in a study of cytomegalovirus exposure and HLA in healthy donors. Study conclusions and caveats: It was in a later analysis that TCR association rates were seen to vary by HLA locus, highest for DRB1 and lowest for HLA-C.

The PCR had 60 Vbeta and 13 Jbeta primers. Only in-frame clones appear in the TCRdb table, and some are missing; sequencing was by immunoSEQ multiplex PCR. This sample has roughly 98,000 clones, with under 85% found just once. This CDR3 has 12 residues. Germline loops: CDR1 SGHTA, CDR2 FQGNSA. Trimming removed 5 bases from V and 2 bases from J, with 5 bases in between. A note on this clone: Its antigen is still unknown.

The origin of this receptor is a man in his forties in good health and CMV-seronegative. The sequenced sample was PBMCs. The chain is built from TRBV7-2 and TRBJ2-3; unclear D gene. The CDR3 loop is CASSPITDTQYF. In nucleotides, the CDR3 is TGTGCCAGCAGCCCCATCACAGATACGCAGTATTTT.